These T cell receptor beta chains were read from a single sample in a study of cytomegalovirus exposure and HLA in healthy donors. Only in-frame clones appear in the TCRdb table, and some are missing; sequencing was by immunoSEQ multiplex PCR. This table has nearly 110,000 clones, about 80% appearing once. Sequencing used PBMCs. The receptor source for this set is a man younger than 40 in good health and CMV-seropositive. The CDR3 runs from the conserved cysteine through the conserved F or W. The D gene is left open where the match is weak. Clone size is shown for a subset of rows, as once, few, many or a class of expanded clone.

abundance: NA; d_gene: NA; v_gene: TRBV2; j_gene: TRBJ2-1; CDR3aa: CASDTGSYNEQFF; CDR3nt: TGTGCCAGCGACACGGGGTCCTACAATGAGCAGTTCTTC
abundance: NA; d_gene: TRBD1; v_gene: TRBV25-1; j_gene: TRBJ2-2; CDR3aa: CASRDTGGTAGELFF; CDR3nt: TGTGCCAGCAGGGATACAGGGGGAACGGCCGGGGAGCTGTTTTTT
abundance: NA; d_gene: TRBD1; v_gene: TRBV5-8; j_gene: TRBJ1-4; CDR3aa: CASSPGTGAINEKLFF; CDR3nt: TGTGCCAGCAGTCCCGGGACAGGGGCGATTAATGAAAAACTGTTTTTT
abundance: once; d_gene: NA; v_gene: TRBV6-4; j_gene: TRBJ2-7; CDR3aa: CAIPPAGGEQYF; CDR3nt: TGTGCCATCCCCCCGGCAGGGGGGGAGCAGTACTTC
abundance: NA; d_gene: NA; v_gene: TRBV25-1; j_gene: TRBJ2-3; CDR3aa: CASSTTKASDTQYF; CDR3nt: TGTGCCAGCAGTACTACCAAAGCCTCAGATACGCAGTATTTT
abundance: NA; d_gene: TRBD1; v_gene: TRBV30; j_gene: TRBJ1-5; CDR3aa: CACDRERNQPQHF; CDR3nt: TGTGCCTGTGACAGGGAACGCAATCAGCCCCAGCATTTT
abundance: few; d_gene: NA; v_gene: TRBV30; j_gene: TRBJ2-3; CDR3aa: CAWSASSLDTQYF; CDR3nt: TGTGCCTGGAGTGCCTCTAGCCTAGATACGCAGTATTTT
abundance: once; d_gene: TRBD1; v_gene: TRBV6-5; j_gene: TRBJ1-2; CDR3aa: CASSGQGQVYGYTF; CDR3nt: TGTGCCAGCAGTGGACAAGGACAGGTTTATGGCTACACCTTC
abundance: NA; d_gene: NA; v_gene: TRBV7-3; j_gene: TRBJ1-1; CDR3aa: CASSPDTNTEAFF; CDR3nt: TGTGCCAGCAGCCCGGACACTAACACTGAAGCTTTCTTT
abundance: NA; d_gene: NA; v_gene: TRBV7-3; j_gene: TRBJ2-2; CDR3aa: CASSFPLRNTGELFF; CDR3nt: TGTGCCAGCAGCTTCCCCCTACGGAACACCGGGGAGCTGTTTTTT
abundance: NA; d_gene: NA; v_gene: TRBV7-9; j_gene: TRBJ1-1; CDR3aa: CSSVRWNTEAFF; CDR3nt: TGTTCCAGCGTCAGATGGAACACTGAAGCTTTCTTT
abundance: NA; d_gene: NA; v_gene: TRBV29-1; j_gene: TRBJ1-1; CDR3aa: CSARVNTEAFF; CDR3nt: TGCAGCGCCCGAGTGAACACTGAAGCTTTCTTT
abundance: NA; d_gene: NA; v_gene: TRBV5-5; j_gene: TRBJ2-7; CDR3aa: CASSLIQAIYEQYF; CDR3nt: TGTGCCAGCAGCTTGATCCAGGCGATCTACGAGCAGTACTTC
abundance: NA; d_gene: NA; v_gene: TRBV4-2; j_gene: TRBJ1-1; CDR3aa: CASSRVDKNTEAFF; CDR3nt: TGTGCCAGCAGCCGGGTCGACAAGAACACTGAAGCTTTCTTT
abundance: NA; d_gene: NA; v_gene: TRBV7-9; j_gene: TRBJ1-1; CDR3aa: CASSLELGGPIEAFF; CDR3nt: TGTGCCAGCAGCTTAGAACTGGGGGGGCCAATTGAAGCTTTCTTT
abundance: NA; d_gene: TRBD1; v_gene: TRBV4-1; j_gene: TRBJ1-5; CDR3aa: CASSRLGQYNQPQHF; CDR3nt: TGCGCCAGCAGCCGATTGGGACAGTACAATCAGCCCCAGCATTTT
abundance: NA; d_gene: TRBD1; v_gene: TRBV30; j_gene: TRBJ1-2; CDR3aa: CAWGTAYGYTF; CDR3nt: TGTGCCTGGGGGACAGCCTATGGCTACACCTTC
abundance: NA; d_gene: NA; v_gene: TRBV18; j_gene: TRBJ2-1; CDR3aa: CASSPIEAANNEQFF; CDR3nt: TGTGCCAGCTCACCAATCGAGGCCGCTAACAATGAGCAGTTCTTC
abundance: NA; d_gene: TRBD1; v_gene: TRBV4-1; j_gene: TRBJ1-4; CDR3aa: CASSRPGQDTNEKLFF; CDR3nt: TGCGCCAGCAGCCGACCTGGACAGGACACTAATGAAAAACTGTTTTTT
abundance: NA; d_gene: TRBD1; v_gene: TRBV27; j_gene: TRBJ1-1; CDR3aa: CASSLRTGVKAFF; CDR3nt: TGTGCCAGCAGTTTGCGGACAGGGGTTAAGGCTTTCTTT
abundance: NA; d_gene: TRBD1; v_gene: TRBV4-2; j_gene: TRBJ2-7; CDR3aa: CASSQATGQELYEQYF; CDR3nt: TGTGCCAGCAGCCAAGCAACGGGACAGGAACTATACGAGCAGTACTTC
abundance: NA; d_gene: NA; v_gene: TRBV10-3; j_gene: TRBJ1-1; CDR3aa: CAISEGGNTEAFF; CDR3nt: TGTGCCATCAGTGAAGGCGGGAACACTGAAGCTTTCTTT
abundance: NA; d_gene: NA; v_gene: TRBV18; j_gene: TRBJ1-2; CDR3aa: CASSPLMVSYGYTF; CDR3nt: TGTGCCAGCTCACCACTTATGGTCAGCTATGGCTACACCTTC
abundance: NA; d_gene: TRBD2; v_gene: TRBV7-9; j_gene: TRBJ2-5; CDR3aa: CASSTGTSGGGRETQYF; CDR3nt: TGTGCCAGCAGCACCGGGACTAGCGGGGGCGGTCGGGAGACCCAGTACTTC
abundance: few; d_gene: NA; v_gene: TRBV7-3; j_gene: TRBJ2-2; CDR3aa: CASSQTGTGELFF; CDR3nt: TGTGCCAGCAGTCAAACAGGGACCGGGGAGCTGTTTTTT
abundance: once; d_gene: TRBD1; v_gene: TRBV27; j_gene: TRBJ1-5; CDR3aa: CASSLGTGVQPQHF; CDR3nt: TGTGCCAGCAGTTTAGGGACAGGGGTTCAGCCCCAGCATTTT
abundance: NA; d_gene: TRBD1; v_gene: TRBV2; j_gene: TRBJ1-5; CDR3aa: CASRGTGGQPQHF; CDR3nt: TGTGCCAGCAGAGGGACAGGGGGCCAGCCCCAGCATTTT
abundance: NA; d_gene: NA; v_gene: TRBV19; j_gene: TRBJ2-7; CDR3aa: CASRPTGTFYEQYF; CDR3nt: TGTGCCAGTAGACCTACAGGTACCTTTTACGAGCAGTACTTC
abundance: few; d_gene: TRBD1; v_gene: TRBV10-3; j_gene: TRBJ1-2; CDR3aa: CAITDLGGVEFNYGYTF; CDR3nt: TGTGCCATCACTGATTTAGGGGGCGTGGAATTTAACTATGGCTACACCTTC
abundance: NA; d_gene: NA; v_gene: TRBV7-6; j_gene: TRBJ2-3; CDR3aa: CASSPAGPTDTQYF; CDR3nt: TGTGCCAGCAGCCCAGCGGGCCCCACAGATACGCAGTATTTT
abundance: NA; d_gene: NA; v_gene: TRBV6-5; j_gene: TRBJ1-1; CDR3aa: CASRDLTRTEAFF; CDR3nt: TGTGCCAGCAGGGACTTAACAAGGACTGAAGCTTTCTTT
abundance: NA; d_gene: TRBD1; v_gene: TRBV6-1; j_gene: TRBJ2-6; CDR3aa: CASSADRAGANGLTF; CDR3nt: TGTGCCAGCAGTGCGGACAGGGCTGGGGCCAACGGCCTGACTTTC
abundance: NA; d_gene: TRBD2; v_gene: TRBV10-2; j_gene: TRBJ2-3; CDR3aa: CASSERLAGVTDTQYF; CDR3nt: TGCGCCAGCAGTGAGCGACTAGCGGGGGTCACAGATACGCAGTATTTT
abundance: NA; d_gene: NA; v_gene: TRBV19; j_gene: TRBJ1-2; CDR3aa: CASTRTANYGYTF; CDR3nt: TGTGCCAGTACCAGAACAGCTAACTATGGCTACACCTTC
abundance: NA; d_gene: NA; v_gene: TRBV23-1; j_gene: TRBJ2-5; CDR3aa: CAGLLRRETQYF; CDR3nt: TGCGCCGGATTACTAAGACGAGAGACCCAGTACTTC
abundance: NA; d_gene: NA; v_gene: TRBV27; j_gene: TRBJ1-1; CDR3aa: CASSLGYSGEITEAFF; CDR3nt: TGTGCCAGCAGTTTGGGATATTCAGGGGAGATCACTGAAGCTTTCTTT
abundance: NA; d_gene: NA; v_gene: TRBV30; j_gene: TRBJ1-2; CDR3aa: CAWNPRWAVGYTF; CDR3nt: TGTGCCTGGAACCCTCGATGGGCAGTTGGCTACACCTTC
abundance: once; d_gene: TRBD2; v_gene: TRBV4-1; j_gene: TRBJ2-1; CDR3aa: CASSQEYTGTSGLSYNEQFF; CDR3nt: TGCGCCAGCAGCCAGGAATATACCGGGACTAGCGGTTTATCCTACAATGAGCAGTTCTTC
abundance: once; d_gene: NA; v_gene: TRBV15; j_gene: TRBJ2-7; CDR3aa: CATSPRQGLGEQYF; CDR3nt: TGTGCCACCAGCCCGCGACAGGGACTGGGCGAGCAGTACTTC
abundance: once; d_gene: TRBD1; v_gene: TRBV27; j_gene: TRBJ2-5; CDR3aa: CASSRESRTGRQETQYF; CDR3nt: TGTGCCAGCAGTAGGGAGTCCCGGACAGGCCGCCAAGAGACCCAGTACTTC
abundance: NA; d_gene: TRBD1; v_gene: TRBV7-9; j_gene: TRBJ2-6; CDR3aa: CASRWTGGPSGANGLTF; CDR3nt: TGTGCCAGCAGGTGGACAGGGGGCCCCTCTGGGGCCAACGGCCTGACTTTC
abundance: NA; d_gene: TRBD2; v_gene: TRBV6-5; j_gene: TRBJ2-1; CDR3aa: CASSRLPGGDNEQFF; CDR3nt: TGTGCCAGCAGCCGCCTACCGGGGGGGGACAATGAGCAGTTCTTC
abundance: few; d_gene: NA; v_gene: TRBV30; j_gene: TRBJ2-7; CDR3aa: CAWSVLGREQYF; CDR3nt: TGTGCCTGGAGTGTACTAGGGCGCGAGCAGTACTTC
abundance: NA; d_gene: NA; v_gene: TRBV10-3; j_gene: TRBJ2-7; CDR3aa: CAISDTREQYF; CDR3nt: TGTGCCATCAGTGATACTCGCGAGCAGTACTTC
abundance: NA; d_gene: NA; v_gene: TRBV14; j_gene: TRBJ1-6; CDR3aa: CASSEQGYSPLHF; CDR3nt: TGTGCCAGCAGCGAACAGGGCTACTCACCCCTCCACTTT
abundance: NA; d_gene: NA; v_gene: TRBV5-4; j_gene: TRBJ2-7; CDR3aa: CASSPKNRGPSEQYF; CDR3nt: TGTGCCAGCAGCCCGAAGAACCGAGGGCCGAGCGAGCAGTACTTC
abundance: NA; d_gene: TRBD1; v_gene: TRBV10-3; j_gene: TRBJ1-2; CDR3aa: CAISGQGASSGYTF; CDR3nt: TGTGCCATCAGTGGGCAGGGGGCGAGTAGTGGCTACACCTTC
abundance: NA; d_gene: TRBD1; v_gene: TRBV19; j_gene: TRBJ1-3; CDR3aa: CASIWDSTGNTIYF; CDR3nt: TGTGCCAGTATCTGGGACAGCACTGGAAACACCATATATTTT
abundance: NA; d_gene: NA; v_gene: TRBV7-2; j_gene: TRBJ1-1; CDR3aa: CASSFRAGGTEAFF; CDR3nt: TGTGCCAGCAGCTTCCGGGCGGGGGGCACTGAAGCTTTCTTT
abundance: NA; d_gene: NA; v_gene: TRBV5-1; j_gene: TRBJ2-2; CDR3aa: CASSQGGNTGELFF; CDR3nt: TGCGCCAGCAGCCAGGGAGGCAACACCGGGGAGCTGTTTTTT
abundance: NA; d_gene: NA; v_gene: TRBV6-4; j_gene: TRBJ1-6; CDR3aa: CASSDSAQEPLHF; CDR3nt: TGTGCCAGCAGTGACTCTGCCCAGGAACCCCTCCACTTT
abundance: NA; d_gene: TRBD2; v_gene: TRBV5-5; j_gene: TRBJ2-5; CDR3aa: CASSLGTSGGGETQYF; CDR3nt: TGTGCCAGCAGTTTAGGGACTAGCGGGGGGGGAGAGACCCAGTACTTC
abundance: NA; d_gene: NA; v_gene: TRBV7-9; j_gene: TRBJ2-7; CDR3aa: CASSSYSYEQYF; CDR3nt: TGTGCCAGCAGCTCCTACTCCTACGAGCAGTACTTC
abundance: NA; d_gene: TRBD1; v_gene: TRBV29-1; j_gene: TRBJ2-3; CDR3aa: CSVRTGLDTDTQYF; CDR3nt: TGCAGCGTTCGGACAGGGCTGGACACAGATACGCAGTATTTT
abundance: NA; d_gene: TRBD1; v_gene: TRBV19; j_gene: TRBJ2-7; CDR3aa: CASSPGTGGVWYEQYF; CDR3nt: TGTGCCAGTAGTCCCGGGACAGGGGGCGTTTGGTACGAGCAGTACTTC
abundance: NA; d_gene: NA; v_gene: TRBV7-8; j_gene: TRBJ2-1; CDR3aa: CASSLVEDNEQFF; CDR3nt: TGTGCCAGCAGCTTAGTGGAGGACAATGAGCAGTTCTTC
abundance: few; d_gene: NA; v_gene: TRBV29-1; j_gene: TRBJ1-6; CDR3aa: CSVARGPNSPLHF; CDR3nt: TGCAGCGTTGCCAGGGGCCCCAATTCACCCCTCCACTTT